The 10 T cell receptor beta chains in this list originate from one sample, sequenced in a study of cytomegalovirus exposure and HLA in healthy donors (dated by TCRdb to about 2017). Library construction relied on the immunoSEQ multiplex PCR assay. A mixture of 60 forward primers for TCR Vbeta segments and 13 reverse primers for TCR Jbeta segments was used in the multiplex PCR. Not all clones reach the TCRdb copy of this immuneACCESS table, which keeps in-frame sequences only. Checked studies attribute under half of the gap to unresolved V genes and leave the rest unexplained. A total of 160,000 or so clones appear in this sample, roughly 85% of them only once. The top ten clones comprise about 2% of the sample. Input material: PBMCs. The origin of the receptors is a man aged 35 to 55 in good health and CMV-seronegative.

The chain carries TRBV27 and TRBJ2-7; 13 bases line up with TRBD2. Germline-derived CDR1 and CDR2 are MNHEY and SMNVEV (reference sequence). This CDR3 region has 15 residues. Trimming removed 2 bases from V and 7 bases from J; junction bases left unmatched: 5. Here the CDR3 DNA reads TGTGCCAGCAGTTTACGGACTAGCGGGAGTGGGGAGCAGTACTTC. It is translated as CASSLRTSGSGEQYF.

The V and J genes are TRBV29-1 and TRBJ2-7; 8 bases are a match to TRBD1. Trimming removed 4 bases from V and 2 bases from J; junction bases left unmatched: 7. This CDR3 has 14 amino acids. Germline V gives CDR1 SQVTM, CDR2 ANQGSEA. CDR3 sequence reads: CSVARQGITYEQYF. The CDR3 nucleotides are TGCAGCGTTGCCCGACAGGGGATTACCTACGAGCAGTACTTC.

As regards this clone: At one end the junction does not follow the germline gene, possibly because of a read error. The chain combines TRBV2 with TRBJ2-6, with a weak D call TRBD1 (5 bases). This CDR3 spans 15 amino acids. Per germline, CDR1 SNHLY and CDR2 FYNNEI. The CDR3 DNA reads TGTGCCAGCAGCCTAAGGATCTCTGGGGCCAACGGCCTGACTTTC. Translated: CASSLRISGANGLTF.

The V gene is TRBV10-3, the J gene TRBJ1-4; 11 positions agree with TRBD1. The CDR3 loop spans 17 amino acids. Germline CDR1 is ENHRY and CDR2 is SYGVKD. The junction had 3 bases not matched to a gene; V was cut back by 2 bases and J by 1 base. This CDR3 is CAISERGTGGTNEKLFF. The CDR3 nucleotides read TGTGCCATCAGTGAGCGGGGGACAGGGGGAACTAATGAAAAACTGTTTTTT.

The rearrangement uses TRBV2 and TRBJ2-7; TRBD2 agrees at 8 bases. V dropped 10 bases and J dropped 0; count of bases not matched to a gene: 20. This CDR3 comprises 18 residues. In germline, CDR1 is SNHLY, CDR2 FYNNEI. The chain's CDR3 is CATSGGTTLTSSSYEQYF. The CDR3 DNA follows: TGTGCCACCTCGGGAGGGACAACTCTCACCTCGTCCTCCTACGAGCAGTACTTC.

This clone was seen more than once but under ten times. V is TRBV11-2 and J is TRBJ2-1; D remains unclear. From germline, CDR1 is SGHAT and CDR2 FQNNGV. The CDR3 contains 14 residues. V gave up 0 bases and J gave up 7 bases, with 10 bases separating them. The CDR3, as DNA: TGTGCCAGCAGCTTAGATACTTCCCCAAATGAGCAGTTCTTC. Protein: CASSLDTSPNEQFF.

The chain combines TRBV4-2 with TRBJ2-2, with a possible D match to TRBD2 (5 bases). The CDR3 has 16 residues. V lost 0 bases to trimming and J lost 5 bases, with 13 bases between them. Germline CDR1 LGHNA, CDR2 YNFKEQ. This CDR3 reads CASSQDLLGKTGELFF. CDR3 DNA sequence: TGTGCCAGCAGCCAAGATTTGCTCGGGAAAACCGGGGAGCTGTTTTTT.

The gene calls are TRBV19 and TRBJ1-5; D is perhaps TRBD1 (6 bases). This CDR3 comprises 14 residues. V lost 8 bases, J lost 4 bases, and 15 bases lay in between. Germline-derived CDR1 and CDR2 are LNHDA and SQIVND (reference sequence). CDR3 residues: CASPLARGNQPQHF. The DNA for the CDR3 is TGTGCCAGTCCATTGGCCAGGGGTAATCAGCCCCAGCATTTT.

This clone was seen more than once but under ten times. The CDR3 protein is CASSQTEGVGGYTF. In DNA form, the CDR3 reads TGTGCCAGCAGTCAAACCGAGGGGGTGGGTGGCTACACCTTC. The rearrangement links TRBV6-6 to TRBJ1-2; a weak D match, TRBD1 (6 bases). Trimming took 5 bases from V and 7 from J, leaving 17 bases between them. In germline, CDR1 is MNHNY, CDR2 SVGAGI (reference sequence). CDR3 length equals 14 residues.

The V gene is TRBV5-1, the J gene TRBJ1-4, with D perhaps matching TRBD1 (5 bases). Trimming removed 0 bases from V and 0 bases from J, with 9 bases in between. CDR3 length: 16 residues. The germline CDR1 and CDR2 sequences are SGHRS and YFSETQ. The CDR3 loop is CASSLGQTATNEKLFF. The CDR3 bases are TGCGCCAGCAGCTTGGGACAGACTGCAACTAATGAAAAACTGTTTTTT.